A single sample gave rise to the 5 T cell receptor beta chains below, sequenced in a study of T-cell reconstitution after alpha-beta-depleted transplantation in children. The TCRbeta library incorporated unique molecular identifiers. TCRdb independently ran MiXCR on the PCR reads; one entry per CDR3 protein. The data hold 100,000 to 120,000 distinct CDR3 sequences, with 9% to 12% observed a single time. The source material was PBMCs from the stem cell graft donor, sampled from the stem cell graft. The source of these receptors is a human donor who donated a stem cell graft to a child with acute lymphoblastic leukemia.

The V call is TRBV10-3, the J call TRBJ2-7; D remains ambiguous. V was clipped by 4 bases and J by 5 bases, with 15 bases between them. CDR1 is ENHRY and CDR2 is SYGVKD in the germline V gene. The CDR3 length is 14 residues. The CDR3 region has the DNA TGTGCCATCAGTGCCGTAGGTAGTTCCCACGAGCAGTACTTC. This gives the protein CAISAVGSSHEQYF.

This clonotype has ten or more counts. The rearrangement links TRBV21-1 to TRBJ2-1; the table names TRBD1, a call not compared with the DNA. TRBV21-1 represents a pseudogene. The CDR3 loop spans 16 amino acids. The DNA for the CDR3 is TGTGCCAGCAGCAAAGGGGCAGGGGGGTCGTACAATGAGCAGTTCTTC. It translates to CASSKGAGGSYNEQFF.

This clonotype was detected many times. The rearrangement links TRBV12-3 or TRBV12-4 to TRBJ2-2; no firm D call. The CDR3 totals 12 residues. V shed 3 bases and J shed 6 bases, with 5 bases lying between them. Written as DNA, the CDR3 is TGTGCCAGCAGTTTCGTAGCCGGGGAGCTGTTTTTT. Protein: CASSFVAGELFF.

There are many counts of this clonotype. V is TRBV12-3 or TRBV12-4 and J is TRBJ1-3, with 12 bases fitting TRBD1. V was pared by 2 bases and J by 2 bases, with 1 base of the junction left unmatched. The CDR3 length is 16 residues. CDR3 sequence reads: CASSLRDRGPGNTIYF. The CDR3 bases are TGTGCCAGCAGTTTAAGGGACAGGGGGCCTGGAAACACCATATATTTT.

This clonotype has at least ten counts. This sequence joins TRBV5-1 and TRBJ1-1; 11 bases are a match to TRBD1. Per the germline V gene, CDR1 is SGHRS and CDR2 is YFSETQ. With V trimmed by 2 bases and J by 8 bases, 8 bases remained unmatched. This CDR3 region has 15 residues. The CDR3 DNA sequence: TGCGCCAGCAGCTTAGGACAGGGGGCCTCCTTGGAAGCTTTCTTT. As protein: CASSLGQGASLEAFF.